A single sample gave rise to the 2 T cell receptor beta chains below, sequenced in a study of T cell repertoires in cytomegalovirus infection. Their recognized antigens are unknown. Each CDR3 protein is one row after TCRdb ran MiXCR on the reads. This table holds approximately 390,000 distinct CDR3 sequences, about 34% found once. This specimen was cultured PBMCs, taken from culture after CMV antigen stimulation. The receptor source for this set is a human donor in good health (CMV status not recorded). Some clones in this sample may be carry-over from other donors' samples.

V and J are TRBV7-6 and TRBJ2-3; D not certain. The germline gives CDR1 SGHVS, CDR2 FNYEAQ. The CDR3 contains 12 residues. V dropped 5 bases and J dropped 8 bases, with 11 bases sitting between them. CDR3 DNA: TGTGCCAGCAGCCGCGTGACGGGTACGCAGTATTTT. Translation gives CASSRVTGTQYF.

This sequence joins TRBV7-2 and TRBJ2-3, with 12 nucleotides matching TRBD2. Germline loops: CDR1 SGHTA, CDR2 FQGNSA. The V and J ends lost 5 bases and 6 bases, in that order; junction bases with no gene match: 9. The CDR3 loop spans 16 amino acids. The DNA of the CDR3 is TGTGCCAGCAGCCTCTCTAGCGGGAGGGCCGCGGATACGCAGTATTTT. This gives the protein CASSLSSGRAADTQYF.